The present entry profiles one T cell receptor beta chain with its context. This specimen belongs to a study of cytomegalovirus exposure and HLA in healthy donors. The PCR was carried out with 60 Vbeta primers and 13 Jbeta primers. Produced via immunoSEQ multiplex PCR; TCRdb's table is partial and in-frame only. The repertoire holds some 120,000 clones, with around 73% as singletons. Input material: PBMCs. The TCR comes from a man aged 30-40 years in good health and CMV-seropositive.

In DNA, the CDR3 is TGTGCCTGGAGTGTAGTAGGGGATTACTTTGGAAACACCATATATTTT. It yields the protein CAWSVVGDYFGNTIYF. The V call is TRBV30, the J call TRBJ1-3; D possibly corresponds to TRBD1 (5 bases). Trimming stripped 0 bases from V and 3 bases from J, with 15 bases between. In germline, CDR1 is GTSNPN, CDR2 SVGIG (reference sequence). CDR3 size: 16 residues.